This T cell receptor (beta chain) was captured in a study of blood T cell repertoires in COVID-19. Study-level information: Donors in the United States, Italy and Spain gave samples during acute or convalescent COVID-19. The cDNA or gDNA used as material had been derived from T cells, B-cell-depleted T cells, or PBMCs.

Original methodology: Amplification of reference gene primers provided the estimated nucleated cell counts. Sequencing used immunoSEQ multiplex PCR; TCRdb keeps in-frame clones, though not all of them. Clonal size and the V and J genes are those of that table, whereas D and trimming came from the DNA. The repertoire has roughly 170,000 clones, about 90% of them found once; the top ten carry 20% to 25%. The CDR3 contains 13 residues. J was trimmed by 5 bases and V by 4 bases; bases with no gene match: 2. Germline V gene sequence: CDR1 SGHNT, CDR2 YYREEE (reference sequence). This TCR was recovered from a man between 65 and 85 years old with active or convalescent COVID-19. Sequenced sample: peripheral blood. The V gene is TRBV5-4, the J gene TRBJ1-5; TRBD1 matches 8 bases. CDR3 amino acids: CASSPDRDQPQHF. The CDR3 DNA sequence: TGTGCCAGCAGCCCGGACAGGGATCAGCCCCAGCATTTT.